This T cell receptor (beta chain) was profiled in a study of blood T cell repertoires in COVID-19. Overall study: The United States, Italy and Spain supplied acute and convalescent COVID-19 samples.

Germline loops: CDR1 SNHLY, CDR2 FYNNEI. There are 14 residues in the CDR3. After removal of 6 bases from V and 5 bases from J, the junction contained 2 bases not matched to a gene. Authors' methods: Reference gene primer amplification gave estimated nucleated cell counts. Profiling relied on immunoSEQ multiplex PCR, and the TCRdb table lists in-frame clones only, not all of them. From that table come the V and J calls and clone size; the DNA was used to work out D and trimming. The table lists under 80,000 clones, roughly 80% of them singletons. This chain connects TRBV2 to TRBJ1-4; 11 positions match TRBD1. The sequenced sample consisted of peripheral blood. The receptor's source is a man in his sixties or seventies with acute or convalescent COVID-19. CDR3 sequence (DNA): TGTGCCAGCAGCCGGGACAGGGGGAATGAAAAACTGTTTTTT. Encoded protein: CASSRDRGNEKLFF.